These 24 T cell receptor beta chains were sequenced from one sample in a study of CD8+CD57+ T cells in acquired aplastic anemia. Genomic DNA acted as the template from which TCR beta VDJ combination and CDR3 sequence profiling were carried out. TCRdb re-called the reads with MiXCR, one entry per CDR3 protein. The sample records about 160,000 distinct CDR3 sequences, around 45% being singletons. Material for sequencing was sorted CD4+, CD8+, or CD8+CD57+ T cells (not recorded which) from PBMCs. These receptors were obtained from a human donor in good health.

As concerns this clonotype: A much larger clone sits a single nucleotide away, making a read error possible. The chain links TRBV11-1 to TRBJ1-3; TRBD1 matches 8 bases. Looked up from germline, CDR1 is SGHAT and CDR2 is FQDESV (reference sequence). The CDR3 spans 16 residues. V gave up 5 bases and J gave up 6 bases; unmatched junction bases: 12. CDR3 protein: CASSRVTGEDSNTIYF. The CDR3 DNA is TGTGCCAGCAGCCGAGTGACAGGGGAGGATTCAAACACCATATATTTT.

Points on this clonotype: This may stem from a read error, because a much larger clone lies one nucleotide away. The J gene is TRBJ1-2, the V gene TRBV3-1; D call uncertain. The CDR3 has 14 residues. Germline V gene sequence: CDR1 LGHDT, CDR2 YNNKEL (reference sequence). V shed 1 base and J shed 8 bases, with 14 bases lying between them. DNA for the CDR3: TGTGCCAGCAGCCAAGGTTGGCAGACTCAAGGCTACACCTTC. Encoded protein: CASSQGWQTQGYTF.

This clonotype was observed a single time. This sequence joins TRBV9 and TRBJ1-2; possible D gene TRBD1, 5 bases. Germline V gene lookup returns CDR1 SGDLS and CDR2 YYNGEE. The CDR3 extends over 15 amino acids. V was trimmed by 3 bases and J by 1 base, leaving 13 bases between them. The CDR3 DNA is TGTGCCAGCAGCGCCAGGACATCTGATAACTATGGCTACACCTTC. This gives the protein CASSARTSDNYGYTF.

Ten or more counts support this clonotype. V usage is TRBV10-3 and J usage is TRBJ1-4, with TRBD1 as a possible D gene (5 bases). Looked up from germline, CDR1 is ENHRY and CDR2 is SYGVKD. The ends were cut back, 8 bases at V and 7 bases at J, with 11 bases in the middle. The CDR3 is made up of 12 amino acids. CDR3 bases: TGTGCCATCTCAGCGGGACCTGAAAAACTGTTTTTT. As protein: CAISAGPEKLFF.

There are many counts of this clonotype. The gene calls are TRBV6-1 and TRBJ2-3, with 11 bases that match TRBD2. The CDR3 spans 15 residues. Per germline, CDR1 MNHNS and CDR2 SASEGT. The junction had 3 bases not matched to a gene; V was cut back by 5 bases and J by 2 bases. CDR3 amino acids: CASSTSGGNTDTQYF. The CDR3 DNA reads TGTGCCAGCAGTACTAGCGGGGGCAACACAGATACGCAGTATTTT.

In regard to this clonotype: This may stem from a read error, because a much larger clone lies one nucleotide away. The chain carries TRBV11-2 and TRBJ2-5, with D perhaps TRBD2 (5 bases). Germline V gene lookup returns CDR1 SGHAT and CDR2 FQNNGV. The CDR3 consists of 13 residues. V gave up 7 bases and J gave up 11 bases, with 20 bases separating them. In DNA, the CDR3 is TGTGCCAGCAAGAAGGAGGCCAACAATGAGCAGTACTTC. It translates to CASKKEANNEQYF.

DNA of the CDR3: TGTGCCAGCAGCTTAGGGGCGACTGTAAGCTCCTACGAGCAGTACTTC. This codes for CASSLGATVSSYEQYF. The chain recombines TRBV11-2 with TRBJ2-7; D ambiguous. CDR1 and CDR2 (germline): SGHAT, FQNNGV. The CDR3 is made up of 16 amino acids. V lost 1 base to trimming and J lost 0 bases, with 13 bases between them.

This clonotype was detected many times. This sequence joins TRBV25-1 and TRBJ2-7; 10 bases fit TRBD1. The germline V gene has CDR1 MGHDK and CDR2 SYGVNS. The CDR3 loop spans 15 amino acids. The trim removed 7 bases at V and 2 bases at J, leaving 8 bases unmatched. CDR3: CASTHSGTGAYEQYF. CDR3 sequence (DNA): TGTGCCAGCACCCACTCCGGGACAGGGGCCTACGAGCAGTACTTC.

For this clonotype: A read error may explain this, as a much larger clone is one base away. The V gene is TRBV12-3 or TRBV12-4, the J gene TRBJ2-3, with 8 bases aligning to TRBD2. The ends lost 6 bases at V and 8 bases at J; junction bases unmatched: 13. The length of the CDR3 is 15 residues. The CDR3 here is CASRRRVSGKGTQYF. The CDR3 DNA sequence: TGTGCCAGCAGGAGGAGAGTTAGCGGGAAAGGTACGCAGTATTTT.

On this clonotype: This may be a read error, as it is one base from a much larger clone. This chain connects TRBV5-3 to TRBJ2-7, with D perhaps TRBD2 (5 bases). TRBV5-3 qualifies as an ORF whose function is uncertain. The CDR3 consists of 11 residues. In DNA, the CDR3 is TGTGCCGGCAGCTTGGGTGGTAGCGAAACCTTC. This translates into CAGSLGGSETF.

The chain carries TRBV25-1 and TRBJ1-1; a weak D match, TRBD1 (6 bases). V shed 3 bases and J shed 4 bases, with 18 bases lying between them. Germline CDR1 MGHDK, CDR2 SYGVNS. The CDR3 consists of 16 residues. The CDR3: CASSDLTQGWGTEAFF. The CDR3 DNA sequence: TGTGCCAGCAGTGATCTAACCCAGGGGTGGGGCACTGAAGCTTTCTTT.

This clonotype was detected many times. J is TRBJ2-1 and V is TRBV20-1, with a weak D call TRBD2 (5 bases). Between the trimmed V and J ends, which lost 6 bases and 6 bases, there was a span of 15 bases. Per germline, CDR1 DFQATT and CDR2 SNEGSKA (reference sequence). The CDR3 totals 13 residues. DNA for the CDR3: TGCAGTGCGTCCGGAGCGGAAGGCAATGAGCAGTTCTTC. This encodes CSASGAEGNEQFF.

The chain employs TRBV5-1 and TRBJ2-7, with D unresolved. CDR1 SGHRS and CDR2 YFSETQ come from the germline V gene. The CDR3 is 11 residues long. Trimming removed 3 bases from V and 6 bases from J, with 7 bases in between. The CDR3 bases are TGCGCCAGCAGCTACCCTTTCGAGCAGTACTTC. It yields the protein CASSYPFEQYF. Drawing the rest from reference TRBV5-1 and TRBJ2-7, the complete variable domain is KAGVTQTPRYLIKTRGQQVTLSCSPISGHRSVSWYQQTPGQGLQFLFEYFSETQRNKGNFPGRFSGRQFSNSRSEMNVSTLELGDSALYLCASSYPFEQYFGPGTRLTVT.

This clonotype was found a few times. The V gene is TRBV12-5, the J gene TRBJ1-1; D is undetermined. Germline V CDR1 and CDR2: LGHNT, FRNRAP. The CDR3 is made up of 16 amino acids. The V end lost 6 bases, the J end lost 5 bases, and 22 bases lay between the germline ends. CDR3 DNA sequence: TGTGCTAGTGGCCCTGGATACACCTTGGAACCAACTGAAGCTTTCTTT. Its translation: CASGPGYTLEPTEAFF.

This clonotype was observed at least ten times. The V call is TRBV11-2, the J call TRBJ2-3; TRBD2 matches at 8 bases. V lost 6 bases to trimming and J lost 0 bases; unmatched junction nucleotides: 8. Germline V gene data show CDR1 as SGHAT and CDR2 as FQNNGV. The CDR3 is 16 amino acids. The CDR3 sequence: CASSQSGGTSTDTQYF. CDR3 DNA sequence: TGTGCCAGCAGTCAAAGCGGGGGTACTAGCACAGATACGCAGTATTTT.

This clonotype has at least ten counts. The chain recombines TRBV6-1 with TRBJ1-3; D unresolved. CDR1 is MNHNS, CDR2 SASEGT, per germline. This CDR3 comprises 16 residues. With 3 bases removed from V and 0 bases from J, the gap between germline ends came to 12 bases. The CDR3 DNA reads TGTGCCAGCAGTGATCCCCCCGGACGCTCTGGAAACACCATATATTTT. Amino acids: CASSDPPGRSGNTIYF.

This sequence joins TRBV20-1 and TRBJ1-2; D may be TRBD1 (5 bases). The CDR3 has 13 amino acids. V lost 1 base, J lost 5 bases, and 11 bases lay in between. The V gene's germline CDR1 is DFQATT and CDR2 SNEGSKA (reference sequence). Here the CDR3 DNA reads TGCAGTGCTAGAGGGGCACCAGGGTATGGCTACACCTTC. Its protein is CSARGAPGYGYTF.

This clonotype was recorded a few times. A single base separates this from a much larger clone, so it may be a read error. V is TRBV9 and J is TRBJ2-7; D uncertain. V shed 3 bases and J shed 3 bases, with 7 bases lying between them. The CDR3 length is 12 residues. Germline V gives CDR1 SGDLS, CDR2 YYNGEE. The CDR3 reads CASSADGYEQYF. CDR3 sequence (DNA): TGTGCCAGCAGCGCGGACGGCTACGAGCAGTACTTC.

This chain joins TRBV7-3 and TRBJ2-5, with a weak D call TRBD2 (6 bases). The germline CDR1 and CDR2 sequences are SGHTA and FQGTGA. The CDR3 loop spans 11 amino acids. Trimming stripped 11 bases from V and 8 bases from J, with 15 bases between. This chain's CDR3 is CAVSRGFTQYF. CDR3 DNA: TGTGCCGTCTCGCGGGGTTTCACCCAGTACTTC.

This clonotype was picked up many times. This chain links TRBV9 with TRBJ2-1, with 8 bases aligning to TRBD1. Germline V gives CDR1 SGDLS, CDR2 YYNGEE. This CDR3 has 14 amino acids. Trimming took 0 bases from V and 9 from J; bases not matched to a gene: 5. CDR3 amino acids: CASSVGDRSFEQFF. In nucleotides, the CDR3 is TGTGCCAGCAGCGTAGGGGACAGGTCATTTGAGCAGTTCTTC.

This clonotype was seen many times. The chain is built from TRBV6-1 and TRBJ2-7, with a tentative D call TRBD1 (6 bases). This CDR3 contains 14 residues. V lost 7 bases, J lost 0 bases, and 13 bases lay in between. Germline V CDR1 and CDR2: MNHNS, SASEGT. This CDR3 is CASNRDASSYEQYF. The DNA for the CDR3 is TGTGCCAGCAACAGGGACGCCAGCTCCTACGAGCAGTACTTC.

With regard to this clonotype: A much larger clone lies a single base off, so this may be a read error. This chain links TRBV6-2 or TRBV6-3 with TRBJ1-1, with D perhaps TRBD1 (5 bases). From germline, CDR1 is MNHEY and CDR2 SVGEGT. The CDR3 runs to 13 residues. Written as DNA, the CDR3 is TGTGCCAGCAGTTACGGCAGGGCCACTGAAGCTCTCTTT. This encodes CASSYGRATEALF.

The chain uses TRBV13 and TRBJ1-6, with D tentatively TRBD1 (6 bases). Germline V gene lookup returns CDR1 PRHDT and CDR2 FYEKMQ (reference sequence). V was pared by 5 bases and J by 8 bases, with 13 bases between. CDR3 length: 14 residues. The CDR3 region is CASSRGTTDSPLHF. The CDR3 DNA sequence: TGTGCCAGCAGCCGGGGGACAACGGATTCACCCCTCCACTTT.

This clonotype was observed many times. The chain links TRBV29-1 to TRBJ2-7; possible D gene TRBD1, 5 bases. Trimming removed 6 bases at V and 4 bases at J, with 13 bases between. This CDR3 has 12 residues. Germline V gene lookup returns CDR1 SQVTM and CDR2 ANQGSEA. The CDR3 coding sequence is TGCAGCGTCACGACAGTGGGATACGAGCAGTACTTC. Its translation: CSVTTVGYEQYF.